The table lists the clone carrying this TCR beta chain with many counts. Antigen: not known. MiXCR, run by TCRdb on the reads, gives a single entry per CDR3 protein. The sample shows about 740,000 distinct CDR3 sequences, less than 40% of them seen only once. Germline CDR1 and CDR2: SGHTA and FQGNSA. Trimming took off 1 base at V and 0 bases at J, with 12 bases between the two ends. The CDR3 runs to 16 residues. This record belongs to a study of T cell repertoires in cytomegalovirus infection. Study in general: Evidence of both CMV infection and a matching HLA type came from public TCR beta signatures.

Findings of the study overall: Ex vivo responses were dominated by HLA-C-restricted CMV-specific TCR beta clonotypes.

The specimen was PBMCs. This sequence originates from a human donor in good health (CMV status not recorded). Some clones in this sample may be carry-over from other donors' samples. The rearrangement links TRBV7-2 to TRBJ1-1; a weak D match, TRBD1 (5 bases). Here the CDR3 reads CASSLVPGPMNTEAFF. CDR3 DNA: TGTGCCAGCAGCTTAGTGCCGGGACCGATGAACACTGAAGCTTTCTTT.